Below, 24 T cell receptor beta chains from the same sample are listed, as sequenced in a study of molecular identifiers for immune sequencing clone quantification. Using its own MiXCR run on the PCR reads, TCRdb lists one record per CDR3 protein. Counted here are approximately 36,000 distinct CDR3 sequences, 15% to 20% occurring once; the ten biggest clones make up about 6.7%. Sequencing input: naive CD8+ T cells from blood, with Jurkat cell RNA spiked in. Subset of the sample: FACS-sorted CD8+CD4-CCR7+CD45RA+ naive T cells. The receptors stem from a human donor in good health. Some libraries in this study had Jurkat cell RNA spiked in.

This clonotype was seen at least ten times. This chain joins TRBV3-1 and TRBJ1-5; D perhaps matches TRBD1 (5 bases). This CDR3 has 15 residues. CDR1 LGHDT and CDR2 YNNKEL come from the germline V gene (reference sequence). The germline V and J ends were trimmed by 0 bases and 2 bases, with 8 bases remaining between them. The CDR3 DNA reads TGTGCCAGCAGCCAAGATATGGGGGGCAATCAGCCCCAGCATTTT. It codes for CASSQDMGGNQPQHF.

Concerning this clonotype itself: Just one base apart from a much larger clone, this may be a read error. This chain uses TRBV12-3 or TRBV12-4 with TRBJ2-5; no definite D call. This CDR3 contains 12 residues. The CDR3 spells CVSSFMRETQYF. In nucleotides, the CDR3 is TGTGTCAGCAGTTTTATGAGAGAGACCCAGTACTTC.

The sample holds many counts of this clonotype. This chain uses TRBV3-1 with TRBJ2-7; D unclear. V was shortened by 0 bases and J by 5 bases, with 8 bases between the two germline ends. This CDR3 contains 13 residues. Germline loops: CDR1 LGHDT, CDR2 YNNKEL (reference sequence). DNA of the CDR3: TGTGCCAGCAGCCAAGATTTGTTGCACGAGCAGTACTTC. The encoded protein is CASSQDLLHEQYF.

The chain has TRBV27 and TRBJ2-1; 11 nucleotides match TRBD2. Germline V gene sequence: CDR1 MNHEY, CDR2 SMNVEV (reference sequence). The CDR3 is made up of 14 amino acids. Unmatched junction bases numbered 9, after V lost 10 bases and J lost 7 bases. DNA of the CDR3: TGTGCCATCGCCCCGGGACTAGCGGTAAATGAGCAGTTCTTC. Protein: CAIAPGLAVNEQFF.

Comments on this clonotype: This clone may be a read error of a much larger clone one base away. The V gene is TRBV7-9, the J gene TRBJ2-1, with D perhaps TRBD1 (6 bases). V dropped 1 base and J dropped 6 bases, with 10 bases sitting between them. The CDR3 extends over 14 amino acids. Germline-derived CDR1 and CDR2 are SEHNR and FQNEAQ (reference sequence). CDR3 residues: CASSLEGECNEQFF. The CDR3 DNA is TGTGCCAGCAGCTTAGAGGGGGAATGCAATGAGCAGTTCTTC. The whole variable domain, remainder taken from reference TRBV7-9 and TRBJ2-1, is DTGVSQNPRHKITKRGQNVTFRCDPISEHNRLYWYRQTLGQGPEFLTYFQNEAQLEKSRLLSDRFSAERPKGSFSTLEIQRTEQGDSAMYLCASSLEGECNEQFFGPGTRLTVL.

Points on this clonotype: This may stem from a read error, because a much larger clone lies one nucleotide away. CDR3 sequence reads: CASSHPRVSGANVLTF. Here the CDR3 DNA reads TGCGCCAGCAGCCATCCCAGAGTCTCTGGGGCCAACGTCCTGACTTTC. The V call is TRBV4-3, the J call TRBJ2-6; D not certain. Germline CDR1 and CDR2: LGHNA and YSLEER. This CDR3 spans 16 amino acids. Trimming stripped 3 bases from V and 0 bases from J, with 9 bases between.

This clonotype occurred a few times. Since a much larger clone is just one base distant, this may be a read error. V gene TRBV12-3 or TRBV12-4 combines with J gene TRBJ2-5; 9 bases match TRBD2. The CDR3 is 16 amino acids. CDR3 nucleotides: TGTGCCAGCAGTTTCTATAGCGGGAGAGACCAAGAGGCCCAGTACTTC. It is translated as CASSFYSGRDQEAQYF.

This clonotype came up many times. The CDR3 protein is CASSLRWSSGEEGNEQFF. Here the CDR3 DNA reads TGTGCCAGCAGTTTAAGGTGGAGTAGCGGAGAGGAGGGCAATGAGCAGTTCTTC. The J gene is TRBJ2-1, the V gene TRBV12-3 or TRBV12-4; maybe TRBD2 (6 bases). Trimming removed 2 bases at V and 6 bases at J, with 23 bases between. This CDR3 spans 18 amino acids.

In its sample, this clonotype was seen once. A read error may be the cause here, since a much bigger clone is one base away. The chain joins TRBV4-2 to TRBJ1-5; D not resolved. The V end lost 0 bases, the J end lost 6 bases, and 6 bases lay between the germline ends. Germline CDR1 is LGHNA and CDR2 is YNFKEQ. There are 13 residues in the CDR3. The chain's CDR3 is CASSQDLGQPQHF. The CDR3 DNA sequence: TGTGCCAGCAGCCAAGATCTGGGTCAGCCCCAGCATTTT.

This clonotype was seen many times. This chain uses TRBV5-1 with TRBJ2-1; possibly TRBD2 for D (5 bases). V dropped 0 bases and J dropped 7 bases, with 11 bases sitting between them. Per the germline V gene, CDR1 is SGHRS and CDR2 is YFSETQ. CDR3 length: 14 residues. CDR3 region: CASSLALGANEQFF. The CDR3 bases are TGCGCCAGCAGCTTGGCACTAGGCGCGAATGAGCAGTTCTTC.

In the case of this clonotype: A much larger clone differs by one base, so this may be a read error. The chain combines TRBV7-2 with TRBJ2-7; 9 bases fit TRBD2. Looked up from germline, CDR1 is SGHTA and CDR2 is FQGNSA. The CDR3 loop spans 16 amino acids. DNA for the CDR3: TGTGCCAGCAGCGAGGGGGGGACTAGCCGCTCCTACGAGCAGTGCTTC. Translated: CASSEGGTSRSYEQCF.

This clonotype occurred many times. The V gene is TRBV29-1, the J gene TRBJ2-2, with unresolved D. The CDR3 runs to 12 residues. The germline V and J ends were trimmed by 4 bases and 1 base, with 4 bases remaining between them. Germline loops: CDR1 SQVTM, CDR2 ANQGSEA. The CDR3 sequence is CSVVGNTGELFF. CDR3 coding DNA: TGCAGCGTTGTTGGGAACACCGGGGAGCTGTTTTTT.

This clonotype was counted at least ten times. This sequence joins TRBV15 and TRBJ2-4; 12 nucleotides match TRBD2. V shed 4 bases and J 3 bases; nucleotides not matched to a gene: 10. The CDR3 runs to 18 residues. Germline loops: CDR1 LNHNV, CDR2 YYDKDF (reference sequence). The CDR3 loop reads CATSNGLAGSTVKNIQYF. For the CDR3, the DNA is TGTGCCACCAGCAACGGACTAGCGGGAAGTACGGTCAAAAACATTCAGTACTTC.

The V call is TRBV5-6, the J call TRBJ2-1; D is perhaps TRBD2 (6 bases). Per the germline V gene, CDR1 is SGHDT and CDR2 is YYEEEE. This CDR3 contains 17 residues. V lost 4 bases, J lost 0 bases, and 17 bases lay in between. CDR3 DNA sequence: TGTGCCAGCAGCAAAGACCCTAGCGCTAGCTCCTACAATGAGCAGTTCTTC. This encodes CASSKDPSASSYNEQFF.

This clonotype was recorded many times. V is TRBV7-9 and J is TRBJ2-1, with 8 positions matching TRBD2. Per the germline V gene, CDR1 is SEHNR and CDR2 is FQNEAQ (reference sequence). V shed 4 bases and J 4 bases; nucleotides not matched to a gene: 15. The CDR3 has 18 residues. In DNA form, the CDR3 reads TGTGCCAGCAGCTCGACCCGAGCCACTAGCGGATTTTACAATGAGCAGTTCTTC. Translated, it gives CASSSTRATSGFYNEQFF.

This clonotype was detected many times. The chain recombines TRBV7-9 with TRBJ2-1; D call uncertain. Germline assignment: CDR1 SEHNR and CDR2 FQNEAQ (reference sequence). This CDR3 comprises 15 residues. The ends were cut back, 2 bases at V and 0 bases at J, with 8 bases in the middle. This chain's CDR3 is CASSLYRSSYNEQFF. The CDR3, as DNA: TGTGCCAGCAGCTTATACCGAAGCTCCTACAATGAGCAGTTCTTC.

This clonotype has at least ten counts. The J gene is TRBJ2-7, the V gene TRBV12-3 or TRBV12-4; D tentatively reads TRBD1 or TRBD2 (5 bases each). This CDR3 spans 14 amino acids. The V and J ends lost 5 bases and 2 bases respectively, with 13 bases between them. The DNA for the CDR3 is TGTGCCAGCAGTGAGAGTGGGGGTCCCTACGAGCAGTACTTC. Amino acid sequence: CASSESGGPYEQYF.

This chain links TRBV5-6 with TRBJ2-4; 9 bases agree with TRBD1. Per germline, CDR1 SGHDT and CDR2 YYEEEE. The CDR3 extends over 13 amino acids. The V gene end was trimmed by 4 bases and the J gene end by 5 bases; junction bases not matched to a gene: 1. The CDR3 region has the DNA TGTGCCAGCAGCCGGGACAGGGAAAACATTCAGTACTTC. It encodes CASSRDRENIQYF. Full variable domain (remainder filled in from reference TRBV5-6 and TRBJ2-4): DAGVTQSPTHLIKTRGQQVTLRCSPKSGHDTVSWYQQALGQGPQFIFQYYEEEERQRGNFPDRFSGHQFPNYSSELNVNALLLGDSALYLCASSRDRENIQYFGAGTRLSVL.

This clonotype was observed at least ten times. The gene calls are TRBV10-3 and TRBJ2-1, with 9 bases matching TRBD1. Trimming at V came to 5 bases and at J to 12 bases, leaving 5 bases not matched to a gene. CDR3 size: 12 residues. The germline V gene encodes CDR1 ENHRY and CDR2 SYGVKD. Here the CDR3 DNA reads TGTGCCATCAGTTCCGGGACAGGGAGGCAGTTCTTC. Its protein is CAISSGTGRQFF.

Points on this clonotype: At one end, the junction sequence differs from germline, possibly due to a read error. The chain carries TRBV7-7 and TRBJ2-3, with TRBD2 matching 11 bases. Germline CDR1 is SSHAT and CDR2 is FNYEAQ (reference sequence). This CDR3 spans 16 amino acids. The CDR3 DNA follows: TGTGCCGGCAGCCGGAGACTAGCGGGATTGACAGATACGCAGTATTTT. It encodes CAGSRRLAGLTDTQYF. Full variable domain (missing parts from reference TRBV7-7 and TRBJ2-3): GAGVSQSPRYKVTKRGQDVTLRCDPISSHATLYWYQQALGQGPEFLTYFNYEAQPDKSGLPSDRFSAERPEGSISTLTIQRTEQRDSAMYRCAGSRRLAGLTDTQYFGPGTRLTVL.

The sample holds many counts of this clonotype. V gene TRBV4-1 combines with J gene TRBJ2-1, with D maybe TRBD1 (6 bases). The V gene's germline CDR1 is MGHRA and CDR2 YSYEKL. V was pared by 8 bases and J by 0 bases, with 11 bases between. This CDR3 is built from 14 residues. The CDR3 nucleotides are TGCGCCAGCGGGGAAGGGGGCTCCTACAATGAGCAGTTCTTC. This gives the protein CASGEGGSYNEQFF.

This clonotype was counted ten times or more. The chain is built from TRBV10-2 and TRBJ2-7, with a possible D match to TRBD1 (6 bases). The CDR3 runs to 14 residues. Germline CDR1 and CDR2: WSHSY and SAAADI. Trimming pared 4 bases from V and 6 bases from J, leaving 16 bases between. The CDR3 DNA sequence: TGCGCCAGCAGTGTTCTGGACAGTTTAGGCGAGCAGTACTTC. It encodes CASSVLDSLGEQYF.

This clonotype was detected many times. The V and J genes are TRBV28 and TRBJ2-5, with D possibly matching TRBD1 (5 bases). CDR1 is MDHEN and CDR2 is SYDVKM in the germline V gene. The V and J ends lost 3 bases and 3 bases respectively, with 17 bases between them. This CDR3 contains 16 residues. As DNA, the CDR3 is TGTGCCAGCAGTTTTTCTACTGGCAGGGAAAAAGAGACCCAGTACTTC. It specifies CASSFSTGREKETQYF.

The chain recombines TRBV5-1 with TRBJ2-7, with D perhaps TRBD1 (5 bases). The ends were cut back, 4 bases at V and 6 bases at J, with 17 bases in the middle. CDR1 is SGHRS, CDR2 YFSETQ, per germline. CDR3 length: 14 amino acids. The CDR3 bases are TGCGCCAGCAGCCCGTGGACAAACCCGACCGAGCAGTACTTC. Its translation: CASSPWTNPTEQYF.